Below, 24 T cell receptor beta chains from the same sample are listed, as sequenced in a study of T cells in women clearing cervical HPV infection. Here immunoSEQ multiplex PCR was the method, and the copy in TCRdb shows in-frame clones only, minus some. The listing contains 20,000 to 25,000 clones. The sequencing sample was made of blood buffy coat. These receptors were collected from a woman between 18 and 69 years old with a cervical HPV16 infection that either progressed to CIN3+ or cleared (not recorded which).

As to this clone: The read ends 3 residues shy of where the CDR3 ends; the end is completed using the germline J gene. This chain links TRBV10-3 with TRBJ2-1, with D hard to call. Germline lookup yields CDR1 ENHRY and CDR2 SYGVKD. V gave up 4 bases and J gave up 7 bases, with 8 bases separating them. This CDR3 contains 12 residues. The CDR3 spells CAISATVNEQFF. CDR3 DNA (partial): TGTGCCATCAGTGCCACGGTTAATGAG.

As to this clone: The CDR3 end is not reached by the read, which stops 3 residues before it; the germline J gene fills it in. This chain connects TRBV18 to TRBJ1-6; 7 bases agree with TRBD1. Germline CDR1 KGHSH, CDR2 LQKENI. The CDR3 is made up of 18 amino acids. J gave up 5 bases and V 3 bases, and 13 bases lay outside the gene matches. The CDR3 loop is CASSPTRGTPWDNSPLHF. The CDR3 DNA, read in part, is TGTGCCAGCTCACCTACCAGGGGGACACCTTGGGATAATTCACCC.

Notes on this clone: The read is 3 residues too short to cover the CDR3 end, so that end is filled in from the germline J gene. The chain has TRBV20-1 and TRBJ1-1, with 7 bases identical to TRBD1. CDR1 and CDR2 from the germline V gene are DFQATT and SNEGSKA (reference sequence). CDR3 length: 17 amino acids. Germline trimming cut 5 bases from V and 4 bases from J; bases unmatched to any gene: 19. CDR3: CSAGSIGDTSGGTEAFF. The part of the CDR3 DNA that was read is TGCAGTGCTGGCTCTATTGGGGACACATCAGGGGGCACTGAA.

About this clone: Coverage ceases 3 residues before the CDR3 finishes, and the germline J gene fills in the end. The chain recombines TRBV20-1 with TRBJ2-2, with a tentative D call TRBD1 (5 bases). The CDR3 has 12 residues. The germline V gene encodes CDR1 DFQATT and CDR2 SNEGSKA (reference sequence). V shed 4 bases and J shed 3 bases, with 6 bases lying between them. CDR3 amino acids: CSATRDTGELFF. Incomplete CDR3 DNA: TGCAGTGCTACCAGGGACACCGGGGAG.

As to this clone: The read finishes 3 residues shy of the CDR3 end, and the germline J gene is used to complete it. The rearrangement links TRBV29-1 to TRBJ1-6, with 8 nucleotides matching TRBD1. CDR3 size: 14 residues. CDR1 and CDR2 (germline): SQVTM, ANQGSEA. Losses at the gene ends were 5 bases for V and 6 bases for J; bases not matched to a gene: 6. Incomplete CDR3 DNA: TGCAGCGTTCGGCAGGGGGCAGTTAATTCACCC. Translating it yields CSVRQGAVNSP. The full CDR3 sequence reads CSVRQGAVNSPLHF.

For this clone: The read terminates 3 residues ahead of where the CDR3 ends, so the germline J gene completes it. The chain recombines TRBV2 with TRBJ1-4, with D unresolved. This CDR3 has 14 amino acids. The germline gives CDR1 SNHLY, CDR2 FYNNEI. The V gene lost 10 bases and the J gene lost 8 bases, with 20 bases spanning the gap. Partial CDR3 DNA: TGTGCCATCCTCCTCGGTAGCTACGACGAAAAA. It codes for CAILLGSYDEK. The whole CDR3 protein is CAILLGSYDEKLFF.

A remark on this clone: The read ends 3 residues early relative to the CDR3; the germline J gene fills the gap. The rearrangement links TRBV5-1 to TRBJ2-3, with D tentatively TRBD1 (6 bases). Trimming left V 4 bases short and J 2 bases short, with 11 bases between. The CDR3 covers 14 residues. The germline gives CDR1 SGHRS, CDR2 YFSETQ. The CDR3: CASSRTDLTDTQYF. CDR3 DNA (partial): TGCGCCAGCAGCCGGACAGACCTCACAGATACG. The whole variable domain, filled in from reference TRBV5-1 and TRBJ2-3, reads KAGVTQTPRYLIKTRGQQVTLSCSPISGHRSVSWYQQTPGQGLQFLFEYFSETQRNKGNFPGRFSGRQFSNSRSEMNVSTLELGDSALYLCASSRTDLTDTQYFGPGTRLTVL.

The CDR3: CASSLAQGIYNEQFF. The part of the CDR3 DNA that was read is TGTGCCAGCAGCTTAGCGCAGGGGATTTACAATGAG. The chain employs TRBV7-9 and TRBJ2-1, with D possibly TRBD1 on 6 matching bases. Read data end 3 residues before the CDR3 end; the end is taken from the germline J gene. V was shortened by 0 bases and J by 4 bases, with 10 bases between the two germline ends. The CDR3 consists of 15 residues. Germline V gene data show CDR1 as SEHNR and CDR2 as FQNEAQ (reference sequence).

Notes on this clone: The CDR3 end falls 3 residues outside the read, so it is completed with the germline J gene. V usage is TRBV10-3 and J usage is TRBJ2-7; TRBD2 aligns across 12 bases. Germline V CDR1 and CDR2: ENHRY, SYGVKD. This CDR3 is 15 amino acids long. Unmatched junction bases numbered 7, after V lost 6 bases and J lost 4 bases. The CDR3 sequence is CAISQSGTSGYEQYF. The CDR3 bases that were read are TGTGCCATCAGCCAGAGCGGGACTAGCGGGTACGAG.

Notes on this clone: The read gets to within 3 residues of the CDR3 end, and the germline J gene fills in the rest. This chain connects TRBV19 to TRBJ2-1; 7 nucleotides line up with TRBD1. J was trimmed by 3 bases and V by 5 bases; bases with no gene match: 4. This CDR3 is built from 14 residues. CDR1 and CDR2 from the germline V gene are LNHDA and SQIVND (reference sequence). This CDR3 is CASSPGQSYNEQFF. The CDR3 bases that were read are TGTGCCAGTAGTCCGGGACAGAGCTACAATGAG.

A note on this clone: The sequenced fragment ends 3 residues before the CDR3 boundary, so the rest is inferred from the germline J gene. The genes are TRBV18 and TRBJ2-1, with 7 bases lining up with TRBD2. The CDR3 runs 14 residues. The trim removed 4 bases at V and 7 bases at J, leaving 7 bases unmatched. The germline CDR1 and CDR2 sequences are KGHSH and LQKENI. The sequenced part of the CDR3 DNA is TGTGCCAGCTCACAACCGGGACTACCTAATGAG. Its protein is CASSQPGLPNE. The complete CDR3 protein is CASSQPGLPNEQFF.

Of note for this clone: The CDR3 is cut off 3 residues early in the read; its end comes from the germline J gene. The chain joins TRBV10-3 to TRBJ2-7; 10 nucleotides align to TRBD2. CDR3 size: 16 residues. CDR1 and CDR2 (germline): ENHRY, SYGVKD. After removal of 2 bases from V and 3 bases from J, the junction contained 7 bases not matched to a gene. The CDR3 bases that were read are TGTGCCATCAGTGAGACTAGCGGGATATCGGTCTACGAG. This translates into CAISETSGISVYE. The complete CDR3 sequence is CAISETSGISVYEQYF.

A remark on this clone: Coverage ceases 3 residues before the CDR3 finishes, and the germline J gene fills in the end. The chain recombines TRBV6-1 with TRBJ1-2; no definite D call. CDR1 and CDR2 (germline): MNHNS, SASEGT. The CDR3 is 14 amino acids. V gave up 1 base and J gave up 4 bases, with 10 bases separating them. The DNA read from the CDR3 is TGTGCCAGCAGTGAAGGCGGGCGCGGCTATGGC. This sequence encodes CASSEGGRGYG. The whole CDR3 region reads CASSEGGRGYGYTF.

Comment on this clone: The CDR3 extends 3 residues past the end of the read, so its final part is completed from the germline J gene. This chain joins TRBV7-3 and TRBJ2-1; 8 bases are shared with TRBD2. V shed 2 bases, J shed 4 bases, and the junction held 7 bases outside the gene matches. The CDR3 covers 16 residues. The germline V gene has CDR1 SGHTA and CDR2 FQGTGA. Partial CDR3 DNA: TGTGCCAGCAGCTTATTTTCGACGGGGGGGTACAATGAG. It translates to CASSLFSTGGYNE. The entire CDR3 sequence reads CASSLFSTGGYNEQFF.

Turning to this clone: The read gets to within 3 residues of the CDR3 end, and the germline J gene fills in the rest. The V call is TRBV7-9, the J call TRBJ1-2, with 9 bases that match TRBD1. The CDR3 contains 15 residues. Germline V gene sequence: CDR1 SEHNR, CDR2 FQNEAQ (reference sequence). The CDR3 region is CASSSNTDRGRRYTF. CDR3 DNA (partial): TGTGCCAGCAGCTCAAACACGGACAGGGGCCGGCGC.

With respect to this clone: The CDR3 goes on 3 residues after the read ends, and that part is filled in from the germline J gene. This rearrangement joins TRBV2 to TRBJ1-5, with D possibly being TRBD1 (5 bases). Trimming shortened V by 4 bases and J by 5 bases, and 9 bases separated the two germline ends. Germline lookup yields CDR1 SNHLY and CDR2 FYNNEI. This CDR3 has 13 amino acids. The CDR3 DNA, read in part, is TGTGCCAGCAGTGTGGAGGGGCATCAGCCC. Protein: CASSVEGHQP. The whole CDR3 sequence is CASSVEGHQPQHF.

In the case of this clone: The observed sequence ends 3 residues before the CDR3 terminus, with the missing tail filled in from the germline J gene. The chain recombines TRBV20-1 with TRBJ1-6; tentative D call: TRBD1 (6 bases). The V and J ends lost 6 bases and 9 bases respectively, with 15 bases between them. This CDR3 is built from 13 residues. The V gene's germline CDR1 is DFQATT and CDR2 SNEGSKA (reference sequence). The CDR3 loop is CSADRQDGSPLHF. The CDR3 bases that were read are TGCAGTGCAGATAGACAGGATGGTTCACCC.

Regarding this clone: The CDR3 is cut off 3 residues early in the read; its end comes from the germline J gene. The genes are TRBV7-3 and TRBJ1-1; possible D gene TRBD1, 6 bases. The CDR3 consists of 13 residues. Germline loops: CDR1 SGHTA, CDR2 FQGTGA. V lost 5 bases and J 5 bases, leaving 12 bases between the germline ends. CDR3 protein: CASSTPGVTEAFF. The CDR3 DNA, read in part, is TGTGCCAGCAGCACCCCAGGGGTTACTGAA.

Details on this clone: The observed sequence ends 3 residues before the CDR3 terminus, with the missing tail filled in from the germline J gene. The J gene is TRBJ2-1, the V gene TRBV4-2; perhaps TRBD2 as D (7 bases). The CDR3 is 16 residues long. The V end lost 4 bases, the J end lost 4 bases, and 17 bases lay between the germline ends. The germline CDR1 and CDR2 sequences are LGHNA and YNFKEQ. The CDR3 loop is CASSPRGASAYNEQFF. The sequenced part of the CDR3 DNA is TGTGCCAGCAGCCCTCGGGGGGCTAGCGCATACAATGAG.

A word on this clone: Read sequence stops 3 residues before the CDR3 end, and the germline J gene provides the missing end. The chain has TRBV30 and TRBJ2-7; the D gene is possibly TRBD1 (6 bases). The V and J ends lost 3 bases and 6 bases respectively, with 9 bases between them. CDR3 size: 11 residues. The germline V gene has CDR1 GTSNPN and CDR2 SVGIG (reference sequence). The DNA read from the CDR3 is TGTGCCTGGAGCCCCAGGGGCGAG. Protein product: CAWSPRGE. The full-length CDR3 reads as CAWSPRGEQYF.

A note on this clone: The missing CDR3 end, 3 residues past where the read stops, is filled in from the germline J gene. This chain joins TRBV7-8 and TRBJ2-1; D might be TRBD2 (5 bases). Germline V gene lookup returns CDR1 SGHVS and CDR2 FQNEAQ. CDR3 length: 14 residues. Trimming removed 5 bases at V and 8 bases at J, with 16 bases between. The sequenced CDR3 bases are TGTGCCAGCAGCCCCCTGCGGGCCGACGATGAG. Protein: CASSPLRADDE. The full CDR3 reads CASSPLRADDEQFF.

In the case of this clone: From the germline J gene comes the end of the CDR3, since the read stops 3 residues before it. This rearrangement joins TRBV6-9 to TRBJ2-5; 8 nucleotides align to TRBD1. This CDR3 has 12 amino acids. Germline CDR1 and CDR2: MNHGY and SVAAGI. V dropped 6 bases and J dropped 7; count of bases not matched to a gene: 4. CDR3 DNA (partial): TGTGCCAGCAGGGGACAGGTGTGGACC. Translating it yields CASRGQVWT. The whole CDR3 region reads CASRGQVWTQYF.

On this clone itself: With the read ending 3 residues before the CDR3 end, the germline J gene is used to fill in that end. V gene TRBV20-1 combines with J gene TRBJ2-7, with 7 bases aligning to TRBD2. CDR3 length equals 15 residues. CDR1 and CDR2 from the germline V gene are DFQATT and SNEGSKA (reference sequence). The J segment lost 2 bases and the V segment lost 0 bases, leaving 7 bases of the junction unmatched. The part of the CDR3 DNA that was read is TGCAGTGCTAGAGATTCGCGCGGGGGAACCTACGAG. Translating gives CSARDSRGGTYE. The full CDR3 protein reads CSARDSRGGTYEQYF.

Details on this clone: The CDR3 extends 3 residues past the end of the read, so its final part is completed from the germline J gene. V gene TRBV19 combines with J gene TRBJ1-2, with 9 positions matching TRBD1. J gave up 7 bases and V 1 base, and 7 bases lay outside the gene matches. There are 15 residues in the CDR3. Germline V gene lookup returns CDR1 LNHDA and CDR2 SQIVND (reference sequence). CDR3 region: CASSIGPDRGGGYTF. Partial CDR3 DNA: TGTGCCAGTAGTATAGGTCCGGACAGGGGAGGTGGC.